Below, 13 T cell receptor beta chains from the same sample are listed, as sequenced in a study of T cell responses to AZD1222 COVID-19 vaccine. Sequencing was performed with immunoSEQ multiplex PCR; in TCRdb, only in-frame clones are kept and a portion is missing. This table holds some 110,000 clones, 86% found once. The material sequenced was peripheral blood, taken 28 days after the second AZD1222 dose. All receptors derive from an adult who received the AZD1222 COVID-19 vaccine.

This sequence joins TRBV5-1 and TRBJ2-7; 7 nucleotides line up with TRBD1. CDR1 and CDR2 from the germline V gene are SGHRS and YFSETQ. The V gene end was trimmed by 9 bases and the J gene end by 2 bases; junction bases not matched to a gene: 8. The length of the CDR3 is 13 residues. The CDR3 nucleotides read TGCGCCACATCACAGGGGCCAACCTACGAGCAGTACTTC. Protein: CATSQGPTYEQYF.

The V gene is TRBV27, the J gene TRBJ1-1; TRBD1 agrees at 10 bases. The J segment lost 4 bases and the V segment lost 4 bases, leaving 3 bases of the junction unmatched. This CDR3 comprises 14 residues. Per germline, CDR1 MNHEY and CDR2 SMNVEV (reference sequence). CDR3 residues: CASSSGTGVTEAFF. The DNA for the CDR3 is TGTGCCAGCAGTTCCGGGACAGGGGTCACTGAAGCTTTCTTT.

The genes are TRBV19 and TRBJ2-1, with D possibly matching TRBD1 (6 bases). This CDR3 has 16 amino acids. The V gene's germline CDR1 is LNHDA and CDR2 SQIVND (reference sequence). V was clipped by 0 bases and J by 6 bases, with 15 bases between them. This CDR3 reads CASSIDGGPITNEQFF. In DNA, the CDR3 is TGTGCCAGTAGTATAGATGGGGGCCCGATTACCAATGAGCAGTTCTTC.

The chain has TRBV9 and TRBJ1-1; D unclear. Germline V gene lookup returns CDR1 SGDLS and CDR2 YYNGEE. V lost 1 base and J lost 5, with 9 bases in between. The CDR3 is made up of 13 amino acids. CDR3 nucleotide sequence: TGTGCCAGCAGCGTATCATCGGAGACTGAAGCTTTCTTT. Amino acids: CASSVSSETEAFF.

Note on this clone: Other DNA sequences in the sample encode the same CDR3. This chain uses TRBV6-1 with TRBJ2-5; D is perhaps TRBD1 (5 bases). The CDR3 sequence is 11 residues long. V shed 8 bases and J shed 2 bases, with 6 bases lying between them. Germline V gene data show CDR1 as MNHNS and CDR2 as SASEGT. As DNA, the CDR3 is TGTGCCAGCTCAGGGCAAGAGACCCAGTACTTC. Amino acids: CASSGQETQYF.

The rearrangement links TRBV30 to TRBJ1-2; 8 bases match TRBD1. The CDR3 contains 13 residues. Germline V gene sequence: CDR1 GTSNPN, CDR2 SVGIG (reference sequence). V dropped 7 bases and J dropped 8; count of bases not matched to a gene: 12. CDR3: CALLRDRPWGYTF. CDR3 DNA sequence: TGTGCCTTGCTCCGGGACAGGCCCTGGGGCTACACCTTC. The full variable domain, completed using reference TRBV30 and TRBJ1-2, is SQTIHQWPATLVQPVGSPLSLECTVEGTSNPNLYWYRQAAGRGLQLLFYSVGIGQISSEVPQNLSASRPQDRQFILSSKKLLLSDSGFYLCALLRDRPWGYTFGSGTRLTVV.

This chain uses TRBV14 with TRBJ2-1; 8 bases are shared with TRBD2. V lost 0 bases and J lost 10; bases outside the gene matches: 5. Germline loops: CDR1 SGHDN, CDR2 FVKESK. The CDR3 contains 14 residues. This CDR3 is CASSQDVRGGEQFF. DNA for the CDR3: TGTGCCAGCAGCCAAGATGTCCGGGGGGGCGAGCAGTTCTTC.

The chain is built from TRBV6-6 and TRBJ1-1; D is ambiguous. This CDR3 spans 15 amino acids. Germline V gives CDR1 MNHNY, CDR2 SVGAGI (reference sequence). The germline V and J ends were trimmed by 6 bases and 1 base, with 15 bases remaining between them. The CDR3: CASRAKTHPNTEAFF. The CDR3 DNA is TGTGCCAGCAGGGCAAAGACTCATCCGAACACTGAAGCTTTCTTT.

The chain combines TRBV7-8 with TRBJ1-2; D might be TRBD1 (5 bases). CDR1 SGHVS and CDR2 FQNEAQ come from the germline V gene. The CDR3 covers 13 residues. The V end was cut by 5 bases, the J end by 6 bases, with 13 bases between. The CDR3 region has the DNA TGTGCCAGCAGCCCAGGGCCACTACATGGCTACACCTTC. It codes for CASSPGPLHGYTF.

About this clone itself: Because the CDR3's place on the DNA is in doubt, the DNA is left out and the CDR3 is given as listed by TCRdb. This chain links TRBV28 with TRBJ2-3. The CDR3 is 15 amino acids long, termini counted. The germline V gene has CDR1 MDHEN and CDR2 SYDVKM. The CDR3 reads CASSSSTASTDTQYF.

The count of this clone is one. V usage is TRBV5-1 and J usage is TRBJ1-5; no definite D call. The germline gives CDR1 SGHRS, CDR2 YFSETQ. This CDR3 comprises 15 residues. Trimming cost V 0 bases and J 2 bases, with 9 bases left between them. CDR3 coding DNA: TGCGCCAGCAGCTTGGGTCCCGAGGGCAATCAGCCCCAGCATTTT. Translating it yields CASSLGPEGNQPQHF.

The chain couples TRBV20-1 to TRBJ2-6, with D uncertain. Between the trimmed V and J ends, which lost 3 bases and 0 bases, there was a span of 12 bases. There are 16 residues in the CDR3. Germline V CDR1 and CDR2: DFQATT, SNEGSKA (reference sequence). The CDR3 loop is CSASSQAASGANVLTF. The CDR3 coding sequence is TGCAGTGCTAGTTCTCAGGCCGCCTCTGGGGCCAACGTCCTGACTTTC.

The chain employs TRBV6-5 and TRBJ1-6; D call uncertain. V was cut by 8 bases and J by 3 bases, with 8 bases left in between. Germline lookup yields CDR1 MNHEY and CDR2 SVGAGI. The CDR3 loop spans 13 amino acids. This chain's CDR3 is CASGWGYNSPLHF. CDR3 nucleotides: TGTGCCAGCGGATGGGGCTATAATTCACCCCTCCACTTT.